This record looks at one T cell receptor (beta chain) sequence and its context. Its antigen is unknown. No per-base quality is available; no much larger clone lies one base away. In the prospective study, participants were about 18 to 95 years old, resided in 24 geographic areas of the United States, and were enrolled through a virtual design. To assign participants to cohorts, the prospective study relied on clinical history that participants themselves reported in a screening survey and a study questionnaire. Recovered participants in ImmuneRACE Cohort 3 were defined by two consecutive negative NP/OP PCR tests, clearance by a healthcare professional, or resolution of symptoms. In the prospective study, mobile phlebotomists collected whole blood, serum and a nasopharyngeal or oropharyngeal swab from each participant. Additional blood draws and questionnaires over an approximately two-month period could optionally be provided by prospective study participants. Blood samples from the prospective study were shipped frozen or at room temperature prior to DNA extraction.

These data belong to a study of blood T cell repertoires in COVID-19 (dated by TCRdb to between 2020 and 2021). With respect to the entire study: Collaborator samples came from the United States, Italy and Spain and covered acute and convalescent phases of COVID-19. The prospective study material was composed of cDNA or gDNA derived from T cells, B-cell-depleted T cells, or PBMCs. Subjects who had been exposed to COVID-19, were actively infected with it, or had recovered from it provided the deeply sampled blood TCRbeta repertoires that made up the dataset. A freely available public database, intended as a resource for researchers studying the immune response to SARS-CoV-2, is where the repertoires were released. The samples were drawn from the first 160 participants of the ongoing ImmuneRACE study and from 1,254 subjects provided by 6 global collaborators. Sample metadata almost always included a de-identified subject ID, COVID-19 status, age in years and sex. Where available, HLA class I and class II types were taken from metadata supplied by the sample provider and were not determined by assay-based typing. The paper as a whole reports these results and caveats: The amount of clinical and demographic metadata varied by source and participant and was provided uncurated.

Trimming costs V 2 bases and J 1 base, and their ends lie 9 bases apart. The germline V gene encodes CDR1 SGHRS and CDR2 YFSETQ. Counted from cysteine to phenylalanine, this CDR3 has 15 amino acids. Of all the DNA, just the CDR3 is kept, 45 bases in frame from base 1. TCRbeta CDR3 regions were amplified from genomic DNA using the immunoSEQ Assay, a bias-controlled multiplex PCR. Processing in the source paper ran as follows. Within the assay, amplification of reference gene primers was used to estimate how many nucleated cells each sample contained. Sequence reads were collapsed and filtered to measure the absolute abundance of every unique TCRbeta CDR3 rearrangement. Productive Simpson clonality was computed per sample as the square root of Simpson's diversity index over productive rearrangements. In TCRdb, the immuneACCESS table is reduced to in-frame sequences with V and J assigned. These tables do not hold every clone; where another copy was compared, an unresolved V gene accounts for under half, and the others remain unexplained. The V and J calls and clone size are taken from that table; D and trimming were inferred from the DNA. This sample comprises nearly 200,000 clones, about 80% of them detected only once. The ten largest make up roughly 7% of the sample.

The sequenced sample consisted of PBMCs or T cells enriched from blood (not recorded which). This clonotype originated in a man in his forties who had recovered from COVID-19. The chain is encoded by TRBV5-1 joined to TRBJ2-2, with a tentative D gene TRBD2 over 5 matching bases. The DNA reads TGCGCCAGCAGCTTTGGTGGAGGGAACACCGGGGAGCTGTTTTTT. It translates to CASSFGGGNTGELFF.